The text below deals with one T cell receptor (beta chain). This sample was taken from a study of cytomegalovirus exposure and HLA in healthy donors. Study-level background: One earlier analysis, a look at roughly 180 million T cells, found around 110 million unique TCR beta sequences.

Vbeta (60) and Jbeta (13) primers were used in the PCR. Sequencing was performed with immunoSEQ multiplex PCR; in TCRdb, only in-frame clones are kept and a portion is missing. The sample consists of about 220,000 clones, just over 75% of them appearing once. This sequence was found in a man aged 18 to 30 in good health and CMV-seronegative. The sequenced sample consisted of PBMCs.

This chain's CDR3 is CAWSTGRNTEAFF. The CDR3 coding sequence is TGTGCCTGGAGTACAGGTCGTAACACTGAAGCTTTCTTT. The chain has TRBV30 and TRBJ1-1, with a possible D match to TRBD1 (5 bases). The germline V gene has CDR1 GTSNPN and CDR2 SVGIG (reference sequence). V was shortened by 2 bases and J by 2 bases, with 9 bases between the two germline ends. CDR3 size: 13 residues.